The T cell receptor (beta chain) under discussion was sequenced for a study of blood T cells in healthy people across ages. Trimming left V 4 bases short and J 2 bases short, with 9 bases between. The CDR3 loop spans 13 amino acids. Germline CDR1 and CDR2: MNHEY and SVGAGI. This clonotype has just a few counts. Its specificity is unknown. A second PCR of about 7 to 12 cycles used a sample-barcoded 5' primer and a J-beta primer mix. The template-switch adaptor was a 5' adaptor with 12 random nucleotides. It tagged each cDNA molecule. Each CDR3 protein is one row after TCRdb ran MiXCR on the 5' RACE reads. The sample includes over 950,000 distinct CDR3 sequences, roughly 51% of them seen just once. Broader study findings: With naive T cell percentage, TCR beta diversity showed a strong correlation. Age advanced and TCR beta diversity per million T cells fell, roughly linearly. Calculation of diversity from one million T cells yielded estimates considered to be underestimates.

Sequencing was done on a sample of blood. The chain combines TRBV6-5 with TRBJ2-7; D is perhaps TRBD2 (5 bases). This receptor was identified in a woman between 55 and 75 years old in good health. The CDR3 reads CASSSASTYEQYF. The CDR3 region has the DNA TGTGCCAGCAGTTCCGCTAGCACCTACGAGCAGTACTTC.